These T cell receptor beta chains were read from a single sample in a study of OX40 agonist ivuxolimab in advanced cancers. The repertoire was sequenced with immunoSEQ multiplex PCR; TCRdb's copy has only in-frame clones and lacks some. The table lists some 110,000 clones, roughly 93% of them singletons. Sequencing was performed on CD4+ or CD8+ T cells sorted from blood, taken in a trial of the OX40 agonist ivuxolimab. Source of these receptors: an adult with an advanced solid tumor such as melanoma, head and neck, liver or kidney cancer. Each CDR3 is given with its conserved first and last residue. D genes are given only for firm matches.

D: TRBD1; J: TRBJ1-5; V: TRBV18; CDR3: CASSPTGDNQPQHF; DNA: TGTGCCAGCTCCCCGACAGGGGACAATCAGCCCCAGCATTTT
D: .; J: TRBJ2-2; V: TRBV6-5; CDR3: CASRGITAGELFF; DNA: TGTGCCAGCAGGGGAATTACGGCCGGGGAGCTGTTTTTT
D: TRBD2; J: TRBJ2-1; V: TRBV4-3; CDR3: CASSQETAGLSYNEQFF; DNA: TGCGCCAGCAGCCAGGAGACTGCGGGACTAAGTTACAATGAGCAGTTCTTC
D: .; J: TRBJ2-7; V: TRBV7-8; CDR3: CASSLNPGARGSEQYF; DNA: TGTGCCAGCAGCTTAAACCCCGGGGCCCGGGGCTCCGAGCAGTACTTC
D: .; J: TRBJ1-2; V: TRBV7-9; CDR3: CASSQGHRGYTF; DNA: TGTGCCAGCAGCCAGGGACATCGAGGCTACACCTTC
D: .; J: TRBJ1-5; V: TRBV5-5; CDR3: CASSLPGTNQPQHF; DNA: TGTGCCAGCAGCTTGCCGGGAACCAATCAGCCCCAGCATTTT
D: TRBD1; J: TRBJ2-4; V: TRBV19; CDR3: CASSIKRQGNENIQYF; DNA: TGTGCCAGTAGTATCAAGCGACAGGGGAACGAAAACATTCAGTACTTC
D: .; J: TRBJ2-3; V: TRBV6-6; CDR3: CASSRGTDTQYF; DNA: TGTGCCAGCAGTAGGGGCACAGATACGCAGTATTTT
D: TRBD2; J: TRBJ2-1; V: TRBV28; CDR3: CASSSSRQRDRDNEQFF; DNA: TGTGCCAGCAGTAGCTCCCGACAGCGGGATAGGGACAATGAGCAGTTCTTC
D: TRBD1; J: TRBJ2-2; V: TRBV27; CDR3: CASREKDRPLGELFF; DNA: TGTGCCAGCAGGGAAAAGGACAGGCCCCTGGGGGAGCTGTTTTTT
D: .; J: TRBJ1-4; V: TRBV5-1; CDR3: CASSLKVQGLATNEKLFF; DNA: TGCGCCAGCAGCTTGAAGGTGCAGGGACTAGCAACTAATGAAAAACTGTTTTTT
D: TRBD1; J: TRBJ1-5; V: TRBV7-9; CDR3: CASSLGSGGSNQPQHF; DNA: TGTGCCAGCAGCTTAGGGTCAGGGGGTAGCAATCAGCCCCAGCATTTT
D: .; J: TRBJ1-4; V: TRBV28; CDR3: CASSLSGVYEKLFF; DNA: TGTGCCAGCAGTTTATCAGGGGTTTACGAAAAACTGTTTTTT
D: TRBD1; J: TRBJ1-1; V: TRBV6-6; CDR3: CASSYTGQLPNTEAFF; DNA: TGTGCCAGCAGTTACACGGGACAGTTGCCGAACACTGAAGCTTTCTTT
D: .; J: TRBJ2-7; V: TRBV7-2; CDR3: CASSLAKTSEQYF; DNA: TGTGCCAGCAGCTTAGCGAAAACGAGCGAGCAGTACTTC
D: .; J: TRBJ1-6; V: TRBV12-5; CDR3: CASGFVGTVLYNSPLHF; DNA: TGTGCTAGTGGTTTTGTAGGGACGGTACTTTATAATTCACCCCTCCACTTT
D: .; J: TRBJ2-2; V: TRBV2; CDR3: CASRARVNTGELFF; DNA: TGTGCCAGCAGGGCGAGGGTGAACACCGGGGAGCTGTTTTTT
D: .; J: TRBJ1-1; V: TRBV6-1; CDR3: CASSRSGTANTEAFF; DNA: TGTGCCAGCAGCCGATCTGGGACCGCGAACACTGAAGCTTTCTTT